The T cell receptor beta chain described here comes from a study of CD8 T cells in Susac syndrome. The authors sequenced TCR beta from blood CD8+ and CD4+ T cells. The multiple sclerosis controls comprised treatment-naive patients whose relapsing-remitting disease was stable or active. It was negative isolation that provided the CD8+ and CD4+ T cells, whereas TEMRA cells were enriched by FACS. Germline V gene lookup returns CDR1 MDHEN and CDR2 SYDVKM. Trimming pared 10 bases from V and 7 bases from J, leaving 16 bases between. There are 12 residues in the CDR3. cDNA came from approximately 0.5 to 1 ug RNA primed by random hexamers. An immunoSEQ multiplex PCR generated amplified TCR beta CDR3 products spanning 54 Vbeta and 13 Jbeta. TCRdb called the immunoSEQ multiplex PCR reads again in MiXCR, with one record for every CDR3 protein. The sample yields under 200,000 distinct CDR3 sequences, 95% seen once.

This receptor was identified in a human donor with multiple sclerosis. The specimen was CD8+ T cells from PBMCs. V usage is TRBV28 and J usage is TRBJ1-2; a possible D gene is TRBD1 (6 bases). The CDR3 DNA sequence: TGTGCCACCACACCGGGGGCCCCTGGCTACACCTTC. This gives the protein CATTPGAPGYTF.